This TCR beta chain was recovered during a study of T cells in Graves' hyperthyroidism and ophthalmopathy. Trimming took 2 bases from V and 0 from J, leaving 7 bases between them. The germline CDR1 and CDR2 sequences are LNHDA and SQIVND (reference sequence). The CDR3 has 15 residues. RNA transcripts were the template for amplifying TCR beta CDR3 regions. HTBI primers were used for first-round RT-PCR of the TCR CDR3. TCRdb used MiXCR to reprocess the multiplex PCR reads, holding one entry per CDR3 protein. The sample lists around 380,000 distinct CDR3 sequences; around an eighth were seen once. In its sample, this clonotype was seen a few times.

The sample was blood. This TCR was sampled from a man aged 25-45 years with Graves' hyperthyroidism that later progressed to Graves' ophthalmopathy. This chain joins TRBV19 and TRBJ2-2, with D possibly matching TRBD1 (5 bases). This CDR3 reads CASSITGTNTGELFF. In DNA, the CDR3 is TGTGCCAGTAGTATAACAGGAACGAACACCGGGGAGCTGTTTTTT.